The subject of this entry is one T cell receptor (beta chain). Its antigen remains undetermined. Nothing much larger sits one base from this clone, and base qualities are not available. Library preparation was by 5' RACE. TCRdb shows the sequencer as NextSeq 500. In the TCR library protocol, unique molecular identifiers were attached to individual cDNA molecules to correct for PCR bias and sequencing error. Sequencing covered both TCR alpha and beta chains, and within each sample the abundances of alpha and beta sequences were tightly co-correlated. The original pipeline was this. Decombinator V4 was used to annotate the V gene, J gene and CDR3 of the TCR sequences. TCRs were defined as expanded if a significant change between any two time points was detected under a Poisson model with p below 0.0001. TCR abundances were normalised to the total number of TCRs sequenced per sample and expressed as counts per million. MAIT TCRs were defined by TRAV1-2 paired with TRAJ12, TRAJ20 or TRAJ33, and iNKT TCRs by TRAV10 paired with TRAJ18. VDJdb, accessed on 1 November 2021, was searched for TCRs annotated for CMV, EBV and SARS-CoV-2, and TCRs annotated for more than one antigen were excluded. Clones were called with MiXCR by TCRdb after fastp trimmed the public reads at Q25, and only in-frame beta chains were retained. Every CDR3 protein is listed once, alongside the most common genes and DNA of its rows. In this record, the V and J calls reflect TCRdb's handling and not the investigators' own analysis. This sample holds over 85,000 distinct CDR3 sequences; over 10% were observed only once. Roughly 6.3% of the sample goes to the ten largest clones.

The data are from a study of early T cells in non-severe SARS-CoV-2 infection (dated by TCRdb to the early 2020s). Regarding the research as a whole: Because TCR sequencing relied on bulk RNA taken from unsorted whole blood, pairing of alpha and beta chains was not possible.

The full study reports these points: Matching against VDJdb was skewed toward anti-spike CD8 responses, likely underestimated virus-specific expansions, and missed private and CD4 specificities.

This was a case-control study nested in a cohort of healthcare workers in London, UK, who had nasopharyngeal swab PCR tests and blood samples taken every week. Healthcare workers were enrolled in the week of the UK lockdown, from 23 to 31 March 2020, and were followed every week for up to roughly 16 weeks. Sequences MDHEN (CDR1) and SYDVKM (CDR2) are obtained from the germline V gene. Compared with germline, V lacks 6 bases and J lacks 0 bases; bases without a gene match: 4. The CDR3 measures 14 amino acids from cysteine to phenylalanine. Here the CDR3 DNA is all that survives: 42 bases in frame from base 1.

The chain is made from TRBV28 and TRBJ1-1; 7 bases in the junction line up with TRBD1. Sequenced: whole blood. The TCR was taken from an adult who was a healthcare worker with PCR-confirmed SARS-CoV-2 infection or an uninfected control (not recorded which). The DNA sequence is given as TGTGCCAGCAGCCGGACAGGCCTGAACACTGAAGCTTTCTTT. The translation is CASSRTGLNTEAFF.